Shown below are 15 T cell receptor beta chains from a single sample sequenced in a study of neurological immune-mediated disorders. TCRdb processed the 5' RACE reads anew with MiXCR; each CDR3 protein has one entry. Of fewer than 60,000 distinct CDR3 sequences listed, 10% to 13% are singletons. Input material: PBMCs. The receptors stem from a man between 65 and 79 years old with HTLV-1-associated myelopathy (HAM/TSP).

This clonotype was counted many times. The rearrangement uses TRBV10-3 and TRBJ1-2, with D unresolved. V lost 10 bases and J lost 2, with 26 bases in between. The germline V gene encodes CDR1 ENHRY and CDR2 SYGVKD. CDR3 length equals 17 residues. CDR3 DNA: TGTGCCACCTTGGGCCGCCTAGAGGTCACAGAGAACTATGGCTACACCTTC. Encoded protein: CATLGRLEVTENYGYTF.

This clonotype was detected ten times or more. The chain recombines TRBV5-1 with TRBJ2-7; the D is unclear. The CDR3 runs 17 residues. V was clipped by 1 base and J by 3 bases, with 20 bases between them. Per the germline V gene, CDR1 is SGHRS and CDR2 is YFSETQ. In DNA form, the CDR3 reads TGCGCCAGCAGCTTGAACTGGCTCGGTTCCGCCTTCTACGAGCAGTACTTC. As protein: CASSLNWLGSAFYEQYF.

V is TRBV7-2 and J is TRBJ2-7; TRBD2 is a possible D gene (7 bases). Trimming took off 5 bases at V and 2 bases at J, with 19 bases between the two ends. Germline V lookup: CDR1 SGHTA, CDR2 FQGNSA. The CDR3 is 16 residues long. As DNA, the CDR3 is TGTGCCAGCAGCCGTTGGGAGGGGGAGTTCCCCTACGAGCAGTACTTC. Protein: CASSRWEGEFPYEQYF.

This clonotype was found many times. The V gene is TRBV10-3, the J gene TRBJ2-5; D tentatively reads TRBD1 or TRBD2 (5 bases each). CDR3 length: 14 residues. Germline V lookup: CDR1 ENHRY, CDR2 SYGVKD. V lost 4 bases to trimming and J lost 4 bases, with 13 bases between them. The DNA for the CDR3 is TGTGCCATCAGTGGTACGGGGCCGGGAGAGACCCAGTACTTC. Amino acids: CAISGTGPGETQYF.

This clonotype was observed many times. The chain is built from TRBV20-1 and TRBJ2-1; 7 nucleotides align to TRBD2. The CDR3 length is 18 residues. V shed 2 bases and J 5 bases; nucleotides not matched to a gene: 18. Germline-derived CDR1 and CDR2 are DFQATT and SNEGSKA (reference sequence). CDR3: CSARSPFGLSGVNNEQFF. CDR3 coding DNA: TGCAGTGCTAGATCTCCGTTCGGGTTGAGCGGGGTGAACAATGAGCAGTTCTTC.

The CDR3 nucleotides are TGCAGTGCTACTCTAGGAAGCGGCTACGAGCAGTACTTC. This encodes CSATLGSGYEQYF. The chain employs TRBV20-1 and TRBJ2-7; D possibly corresponds to TRBD2 (5 bases). V was shortened by 4 bases and J by 3 bases, with 13 bases between the two germline ends. This CDR3 has 13 residues. Germline-derived CDR1 and CDR2 are DFQATT and SNEGSKA (reference sequence).

The J gene is TRBJ2-1, the V gene TRBV5-1; D is undetermined. Germline loops: CDR1 SGHRS, CDR2 YFSETQ. V dropped 2 bases and J dropped 12 bases, with 18 bases sitting between them. The CDR3 covers 14 residues. Here the CDR3 reads CASSLLSNTDTQFF. The CDR3 coding sequence is TGCGCCAGCAGCTTACTATCAAACACAGATACGCAGTTCTTC.

In the case of this clonotype: This could be a read error, since a much larger clone is one nucleotide away. CDR3 in DNA: TGTGCCAGCCTTCACGGTTCGCAGTATTTT. This gives the protein CASLHGSQYF. The chain employs TRBV27 and TRBJ2-3; no clear D. The CDR3 has 10 residues. Per germline, CDR1 MNHEY and CDR2 SMNVEV (reference sequence). V was clipped by 8 bases and J by 10 bases, with 10 bases between them.

In this sample, this clonotype turned up many times. The chain has TRBV10-3 and TRBJ2-7; D is ambiguous. V was cut by 4 bases and J by 1 base, with 5 bases left in between. Per germline, CDR1 ENHRY and CDR2 SYGVKD. There are 12 residues in the CDR3. CDR3 in amino acids: CAISGSSYEQYF. The CDR3 bases are TGTGCCATCAGTGGGAGTTCCTACGAGCAGTACTTC.

In this sample, this clonotype turned up many times. The chain couples TRBV6-2 or TRBV6-3 to TRBJ1-5; D uncertain. The CDR3 length is 16 residues. V lost 0 bases to trimming and J lost 3 bases, with 12 bases between them. CDR1 is MNHEY, CDR2 SVGEGT, per germline. The CDR3 DNA reads TGTGCCAGCAGTTACTCGAAGACGAAGACCAATCAGCCCCAGCATTTT. This sequence encodes CASSYSKTKTNQPQHF.

This clonotype was counted ten times or more. The V and J genes are TRBV7-2 and TRBJ2-2, with D perhaps being TRBD1 or TRBD2 (7 bases each). The CDR3 contains 14 residues. The germline V and J ends were trimmed by 3 bases and 5 bases, with 10 bases remaining between them. Germline CDR1 SGHTA, CDR2 FQGNSA. The CDR3 spells CASSFRGGTGELFF. For the CDR3, the DNA is TGTGCCAGCAGCTTCAGGGGGGGGACCGGGGAGCTGTTTTTT.

This clonotype was recorded at least ten times. The chain carries TRBV12-3 or TRBV12-4 and TRBJ2-5; 9 nucleotides line up with TRBD1. Unmatched junction bases numbered 4, after V lost 3 bases and J lost 5 bases. The CDR3 covers 14 residues. Here the CDR3 DNA reads TGTGCCAGCAGTTTGGGACAGGGACTCGAGACCCAGTACTTC. Encoded protein: CASSLGQGLETQYF.

This clonotype was seen at least ten times. The CDR3 here is CAISDGTFYGYTF. CDR3 nucleotides: TGTGCCATCAGTGATGGCACTTTCTATGGCTACACCTTC. This rearrangement joins TRBV10-3 to TRBJ1-2; D gene unclear. Trimming stripped 3 bases from V and 4 bases from J, with 9 bases between. Germline CDR1 ENHRY, CDR2 SYGVKD. CDR3 length equals 13 residues.

In this sample, this clonotype turned up many times. An end of the junction differs from the germline gene, which may be a read error. The chain recombines TRBV7-9 with TRBJ1-1; possible D gene TRBD1, 5 bases. The CDR3 runs 11 residues. Germline loops: CDR1 SEHNR, CDR2 FQNEAQ (reference sequence). The CDR3 protein is CASSSDVTAFF. CDR3 DNA: TGTGCCAGCAGCTCGGATGTGACAGCGTTTTTT. The entire variable domain, with the rest obtained from reference TRBV7-9 and TRBJ1-1, is as follows: DTGVSQNPRHKITKRGQNVTFRCDPISEHNRLYWYRQTLGQGPEFLTYFQNEAQLEKSRLLSDRFSAERPKGSFSTLEIQRTEQGDSAMYLCASSSDVTAFFGQGTRLTVV.

This clonotype was counted many times. The rearrangement uses TRBV20-1 and TRBJ2-5, with 12 nucleotides matching TRBD1. Germline trimming cut 5 bases from V and 4 bases from J; bases unmatched to any gene: 11. The CDR3 contains 16 residues. Germline loops: CDR1 DFQATT, CDR2 SNEGSKA (reference sequence). DNA for the CDR3: TGCAGTGCTCGTCCACTGGGACAGGGGGCTCGAGAGACCCAGTACTTC. It codes for CSARPLGQGARETQYF.